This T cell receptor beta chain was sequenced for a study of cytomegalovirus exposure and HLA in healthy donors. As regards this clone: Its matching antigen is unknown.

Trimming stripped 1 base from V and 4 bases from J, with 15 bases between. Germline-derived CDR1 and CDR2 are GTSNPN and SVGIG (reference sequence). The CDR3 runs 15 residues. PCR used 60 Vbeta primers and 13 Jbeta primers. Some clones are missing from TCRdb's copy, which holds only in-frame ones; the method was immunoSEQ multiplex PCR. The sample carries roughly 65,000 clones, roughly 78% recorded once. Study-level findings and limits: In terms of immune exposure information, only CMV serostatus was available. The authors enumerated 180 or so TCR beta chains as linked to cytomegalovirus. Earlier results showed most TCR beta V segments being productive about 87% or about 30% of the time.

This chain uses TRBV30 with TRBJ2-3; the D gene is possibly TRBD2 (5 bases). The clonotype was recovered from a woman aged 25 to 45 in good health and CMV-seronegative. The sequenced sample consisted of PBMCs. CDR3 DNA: TGTGCCTGGAGTGAGCCGGTCGGGGTCCCAGATACGCAGTATTTT. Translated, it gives CAWSEPVGVPDTQYF.